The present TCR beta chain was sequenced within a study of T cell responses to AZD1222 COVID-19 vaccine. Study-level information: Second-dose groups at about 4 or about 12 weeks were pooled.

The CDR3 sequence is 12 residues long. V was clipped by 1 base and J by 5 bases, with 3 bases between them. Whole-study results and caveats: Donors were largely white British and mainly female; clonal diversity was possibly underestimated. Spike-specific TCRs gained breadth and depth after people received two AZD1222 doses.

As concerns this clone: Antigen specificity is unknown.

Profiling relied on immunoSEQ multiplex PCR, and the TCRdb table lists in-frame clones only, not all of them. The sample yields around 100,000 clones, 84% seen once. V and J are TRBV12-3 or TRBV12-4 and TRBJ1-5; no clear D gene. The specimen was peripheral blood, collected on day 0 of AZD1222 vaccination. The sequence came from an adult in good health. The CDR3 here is CASSLVYQPQHF. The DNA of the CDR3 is TGTGCCAGCAGTTTAGTTTATCAGCCCCAGCATTTT.